The 30 T cell receptor beta chains given below trace back to one sample, sequenced in a study of Graves' ophthalmopathy and Graves' hyperthyroidism. RNA served as the template for amplifying TCR beta CDR3 regions. Amplification began with first-round RT-PCR using HTBI primers, then second-round multiplex PCR was performed. Each CDR3 protein gets one entry after TCRdb re-called the multiplex PCR reads with MiXCR. Counted here are 350,000 to 450,000 distinct CDR3 sequences, under 25% occurring once; the ten biggest clones make up roughly 3.2%. The sequencing sample was made of peripheral blood. The receptors were gathered from a woman aged 18-35 years with stable Graves' hyperthyroidism.

This clonotype showed up many times. The J gene is TRBJ1-2, the V gene TRBV12-3 or TRBV12-4; D is perhaps TRBD1 (6 bases). The CDR3 is made up of 15 amino acids. Trimming removed 5 bases at V and 5 bases at J, with 18 bases between. The CDR3 coding sequence is TGTGCCAGCAGTCAAAGAGAGGACAGCCCGTATGGCTACACCTTC. It specifies CASSQREDSPYGYTF.

V usage is TRBV6-1 and J usage is TRBJ2-5, with D possibly matching TRBD1 (6 bases). The CDR3 extends over 13 amino acids. The ends were cut back, 6 bases at V and 5 bases at J, with 13 bases in the middle. Germline CDR1 is MNHNS and CDR2 is SASEGT. CDR3 region: CASSSGQWETQYF. The CDR3 nucleotides are TGTGCCAGCAGCTCCGGACAGTGGGAGACCCAGTACTTC.

This sequence joins TRBV10-3 and TRBJ1-2; 7 bases fit TRBD1. From germline, CDR1 is ENHRY and CDR2 SYGVKD. The CDR3 totals 15 residues. With V trimmed by 2 bases and J by 3 bases, 6 bases remained unmatched. The CDR3 DNA is TGTGCCATCAGTGAGAACCCCGGGACAGACTATGGCTACACCTTC. Translated, it gives CAISENPGTDYGYTF.

This clonotype was observed many times. This rearrangement joins TRBV5-1 to TRBJ2-7; possible D gene TRBD1, 5 bases. V was clipped by 1 base and J by 3 bases, with 11 bases between them. The germline CDR1 and CDR2 sequences are SGHRS and YFSETQ. The CDR3 consists of 14 residues. The CDR3 nucleotides read TGCGCCAGCAGCTTGCAGGGTCCACGCTACGAGCAGTACTTC. Protein: CASSLQGPRYEQYF.

This clonotype was counted ten times or more. V and J are TRBV20-1 and TRBJ1-1; perhaps TRBD1 as D (5 bases). Germline CDR1 DFQATT, CDR2 SNEGSKA (reference sequence). The CDR3 has 15 residues. The ends were cut back, 1 base at V and 3 bases at J, with 15 bases in the middle. Written as DNA, the CDR3 is TGCAGTGCTAGAGTGGGGGGTCTCCGACACACTGAAGCTTTCTTT. Translation: CSARVGGLRHTEAFF.

This clonotype has a handful of counts. V gene TRBV28 combines with J gene TRBJ2-6; 11 bases line up with TRBD2. Looked up from germline, CDR1 is MDHEN and CDR2 is SYDVKM. This CDR3 comprises 18 residues. With 4 bases clipped from V and 4 bases from J, the junction kept 9 bases outside the gene matches. The CDR3 region has the DNA TGTGCCAGCAGTTCAAATAGCGGGGGGGCCACCGGGGCCAACGTCCTGACTTTC. Its protein product is CASSSNSGGATGANVLTF.

This clonotype showed up many times. V gene TRBV12-3 or TRBV12-4 combines with J gene TRBJ1-6, with TRBD1 matching over 7 bases. The length of the CDR3 is 15 residues. V shed 6 bases, J shed 7 bases, and the junction held 9 bases outside the gene matches. CDR3 sequence: CASRRTGAQNSPLHF. CDR3 in DNA: TGTGCCAGCAGACGGACAGGAGCCCAAAATTCACCCCTCCACTTT.

Ten or more counts support this clonotype. This chain joins TRBV5-5 and TRBJ2-7, with 12 bases aligning to TRBD1. The junction had 6 bases not matched to a gene; V was cut back by 4 bases and J by 4 bases. Germline V gives CDR1 SGHKS, CDR2 YYEKEE (reference sequence). The CDR3 contains 15 residues. In DNA form, the CDR3 reads TGTGCCAGCAGCCCGATGGGACAGGGGGCGTACGAGCAGTACTTC. This translates into CASSPMGQGAYEQYF.

There are many counts of this clonotype. The V and J genes are TRBV6-2 or TRBV6-3 and TRBJ2-5; TRBD1 matches 8 bases. Germline CDR1 reads MNHEY; CDR2 reads SVGEGT. Trimming removed 6 bases from V and 4 bases from J; junction bases left unmatched: 10. CDR3 length: 15 amino acids. The CDR3 DNA is TGTGCCAGCAGCCCGGGGCAGGGGGCCGCAGAGACCCAGTACTTC. Translating gives CASSPGQGAAETQYF.

In its sample, this clonotype was seen a few times. This CDR3 reads CASSYSGGLSTESIQYF. CDR3 DNA sequence: TGTGCCAGCAGTTACTCAGGCGGCCTCTCTACGGAGAGCATTCAGTACTTC. The V call is TRBV6-5, the J call TRBJ2-4; D not certain. The CDR3 runs to 17 residues. Germline values: CDR1 MNHEY, CDR2 SVGAGI. Trimming left V 0 bases short and J 9 bases short, with 21 bases between.

This clonotype was found many times. The chain couples TRBV11-2 to TRBJ1-1; TRBD1 matches 7 bases. CDR1 and CDR2 (germline): SGHAT, FQNNGV. Trimming took 4 bases from V and 2 from J; bases not matched to a gene: 7. This CDR3 has 15 residues. The CDR3 is CASSYEGAINTEAFF. The CDR3 DNA reads TGTGCCAGCAGCTATGAGGGGGCGATCAACACTGAAGCTTTCTTT. Full variable domain (rest looked up from reference TRBV11-2 and TRBJ1-1): EAGVAQSPRYKIIEKRQSVAFWCNPISGHATLYWYQQILGQGPKLLIQFQNNGVVDDSQLPKDRFSAERLKGVDSTLKIQPAKLEDSAVYLCASSYEGAINTEAFFGQGTRLTVV.

The rearrangement uses TRBV19 and TRBJ2-5; D remains ambiguous. The length of the CDR3 is 12 residues. CDR1 is LNHDA, CDR2 SQIVND, per germline (reference sequence). Trimming took 5 bases from V and 5 from J, leaving 9 bases between them. CDR3 loop: CASSLNKETQYF. The CDR3 DNA follows: TGTGCCAGTAGTCTAAACAAGGAGACCCAGTACTTC.

This clonotype was observed at least ten times. V usage is TRBV7-6 and J usage is TRBJ1-3, with TRBD1 matching 7 bases. Germline-derived CDR1 and CDR2 are SGHVS and FNYEAQ. V shed 3 bases and J 0 bases; nucleotides not matched to a gene: 2. The CDR3 has 15 amino acids. The CDR3 loop is CASSFGDSSGNTIYF. The CDR3 region has the DNA TGTGCCAGCAGCTTCGGGGACAGCTCTGGAAACACCATATATTTT.

With regard to this clonotype: A read error may be the cause here, since a much bigger clone is one base away. This rearrangement joins TRBV20-1 to TRBJ1-5, with D hard to call. V was cut by 3 bases and J by 2 bases, with 14 bases left in between. Per germline, CDR1 DFQATT and CDR2 SNEGSKA (reference sequence). The CDR3 consists of 15 residues. Here the CDR3 DNA reads TGCAGTGCTAGTGGGTCGGCTGGGGGCAATCAGCCCCAGCATTTT. This translates into CSASGSAGGNQPQHF.

There are a few counts of this clonotype. The chain joins TRBV18 to TRBJ2-2, with 11 bases that match TRBD2. The length of the CDR3 is 16 residues. V dropped 3 bases and J dropped 0; count of bases not matched to a gene: 0. The germline CDR1 and CDR2 sequences are KGHSH and LQKENI. CDR3 DNA: TGTGCCAGCTCACCTAGCGGGAGGGCGAACACCGGGGAGCTGTTTTTT. It is translated as CASSPSGRANTGELFF.

CDR3 bases: TGTGCCAGCCAGGGAGAGGATCAGCCCCAGCATTTT. Translated, it gives CASQGEDQPQHF. The V and J genes are TRBV6-1 and TRBJ1-5; the D gene is possibly TRBD1 (5 bases). The CDR3 loop spans 12 amino acids. The germline CDR1 and CDR2 sequences are MNHNS and SASEGT. Trimming pared 8 bases from V and 5 bases from J, leaving 10 bases between.

This clonotype was recorded many times. The J gene is TRBJ2-7, the V gene TRBV18, with unresolved D. V gave up 2 bases and J gave up 0 bases, with 8 bases separating them. Germline V gives CDR1 KGHSH, CDR2 LQKENI. CDR3 size: 14 residues. DNA for the CDR3: TGTGCCAGCTCACCAGATTATAACTCCTACGAGCAGTACTTC. It is translated as CASSPDYNSYEQYF.

In its sample, this clonotype was seen many times. The chain joins TRBV5-1 to TRBJ2-5; TRBD1 might be the D (6 bases). The CDR3 sequence is 11 residues long. Germline V gene sequence: CDR1 SGHRS, CDR2 YFSETQ. V was cut by 5 bases and J by 4 bases, with 6 bases left in between. In DNA, the CDR3 is TGCGCCAGCAGGACAGGAGAGACCCAGTACTTC. Protein sequence: CASRTGETQYF.

This clonotype has ten or more counts. J is TRBJ2-6 and V is TRBV12-3 or TRBV12-4; D call uncertain. V was trimmed by 6 bases and J by 3 bases, leaving 3 bases between them. The CDR3 loop spans 12 amino acids. As DNA, the CDR3 is TGTGCCAGCAGCATTGGGGCCAACGTCCTGACTTTC. This gives the protein CASSIGANVLTF.

This clonotype was seen repeatedly, ten times or more. The rearrangement links TRBV20-1 to TRBJ2-2; a weak D match, TRBD1 (5 bases). Per germline, CDR1 DFQATT and CDR2 SNEGSKA (reference sequence). Trimming took 1 base from V and 3 from J, leaving 12 bases between them. This CDR3 comprises 15 residues. CDR3 amino acids: CSARVVGRDTGELFF. CDR3 DNA: TGCAGTGCTAGAGTAGTGGGGCGAGACACCGGGGAGCTGTTTTTT.

This clonotype was observed many times. The V gene is TRBV7-6, the J gene TRBJ2-7, with TRBD2 identical over 10 bases. Germline trimming cut 5 bases from V and 4 bases from J; bases unmatched to any gene: 8. Germline values: CDR1 SGHVS, CDR2 FNYEAQ. The CDR3 spans 15 residues. Written as DNA, the CDR3 is TGTGCCAGCAGCCCCGTGGCTAGCGGGAGATACGAGCAGTACTTC. Its protein is CASSPVASGRYEQYF.

This rearrangement joins TRBV4-1 to TRBJ1-2; D perhaps matches TRBD1 (5 bases). The CDR3 totals 14 residues. V lost 0 bases and J 6 bases, leaving 11 bases between the germline ends. The V gene's germline CDR1 is MGHRA and CDR2 YSYEKL. The CDR3 DNA reads as TGCGCCAGCAGCCAAGATCTAGGGGATCATGGCTACACCTTC. Amino acids: CASSQDLGDHGYTF.

At least ten counts were recorded for this clonotype. The rearrangement uses TRBV5-1 and TRBJ2-3, with 11 positions matching TRBD2. This CDR3 region has 15 residues. From germline, CDR1 is SGHRS and CDR2 YFSETQ. Trimming removed 4 bases from V and 0 bases from J; junction bases left unmatched: 1. The CDR3 DNA reads TGCGCCAGCAGCCGGACTAGCGGGAGCACAGATACGCAGTATTTT. This translates into CASSRTSGSTDTQYF.

This clonotype was detected many times. The gene calls are TRBV20-1 and TRBJ2-7; D may correspond to TRBD1 or TRBD2 (6 bases each). Germline CDR1 DFQATT, CDR2 SNEGSKA (reference sequence). CDR3 length equals 14 residues. CDR3 loop: CSGPGGVVAYEQYF. The CDR3, as DNA: TGCAGCGGCCCCGGGGGCGTCGTTGCCTACGAGCAGTACTTC.

On this clonotype itself: A read error may account for a junction end that differs from germline. V is TRBV7-2 and J is TRBJ2-4; TRBD1 or TRBD2 may be the D gene (5 bases each). The CDR3 sequence is 15 residues long. Germline V gene lookup returns CDR1 SGHTA and CDR2 FQGNSA. The CDR3 DNA reads TGTGCCAGCAGCTCCTCCGAGGGGCCAGCTAACATCCAGTACTTC. Translation: CASSSSEGPANIQYF.

In its sample, this clonotype was seen many times. The V gene is TRBV10-3, the J gene TRBJ2-5, with 8 nucleotides matching TRBD1. The CDR3 runs to 14 residues. CDR1 is ENHRY, CDR2 SYGVKD, per germline. V lost 6 bases to trimming and J lost 1 base; unmatched junction nucleotides: 4. CDR3 residues: CAIRDDRGQETQYF. CDR3 DNA sequence: TGTGCCATCAGGGATGACAGGGGCCAAGAGACCCAGTACTTC.

This clonotype was seen many times. V usage is TRBV7-9 and J usage is TRBJ2-7; 10 nucleotides align to TRBD1. The germline V gene has CDR1 SEHNR and CDR2 FQNEAQ (reference sequence). CDR3 length equals 14 residues. V shed 0 bases, J shed 6 bases, and the junction held 2 bases outside the gene matches. The CDR3 nucleotides read TGTGCCAGCAGCTTAGCGGGGACAGGGGCCGAGCAGTACTTC. This translates into CASSLAGTGAEQYF. Based on the CDR3 plus reference TRBV7-9 and TRBJ2-7, the full variable domain is DTGVSQNPRHKITKRGQNVTFRCDPISEHNRLYWYRQTLGQGPEFLTYFQNEAQLEKSRLLSDRFSAERPKGSFSTLEIQRTEQGDSAMYLCASSLAGTGAEQYFGPGTRLTVT.

This clonotype was seen more than once but under ten times. The rearrangement joins TRBV12-3 or TRBV12-4 to TRBJ1-6; TRBD1 is a possible D gene (6 bases). CDR3 length: 14 amino acids. V lost 3 bases to trimming and J lost 9 bases, with 12 bases between them. The CDR3 coding sequence is TGTGCCAGCAGTTTGGGGGGGCTGGGTTCACCCCTCCACTTT. Its protein product is CASSLGGLGSPLHF.

The table lists this clonotype with many counts. One end of the junction fails to match germline, which may point to a read error. This chain links TRBV20-1 with TRBJ2-4; possibly TRBD1 for D (6 bases). The germline CDR1 and CDR2 sequences are DFQATT and SNEGSKA (reference sequence). This CDR3 is built from 16 residues. The CDR3 loop is CSARSETGRMLNIKYF. In DNA form, the CDR3 reads TGCAGTGCTAGATCGGAGACAGGTCGGATGTTAAACATTAAGTACTTC.

About this clonotype: This sequence may be a read error, since a much larger clone differs from it by one base. This chain connects TRBV24-1 to TRBJ2-2; D is possibly TRBD2 (6 bases). CDR3 length equals 12 residues. The germline CDR1 and CDR2 sequences are KGHDR and SFDVKD. The CDR3 is CATSVQGRELVF. DNA of the CDR3: TGTGCCACCAGTGTCCAAGGACGGGAGCTGGTTTTT.